A single sample is the source of the 21 T cell receptor beta chains below, sequenced in a study of technical replicates of blood from a handful of donors. The protocol was immunoSEQ multiplex PCR, while the TCRdb copy is restricted to in-frame clones and leaves out a portion. This sample has 85,000 to 95,000 clones, with roughly 95% found just once. Sequenced sample: T cells isolated from PBMCs. Receptors originate from a human donor in good health.

The gene calls are TRBV5-6 and TRBJ2-3; maybe TRBD2 (5 bases). V lost 7 bases to trimming and J lost 1 base, with 19 bases between them. Germline assignment: CDR1 SGHDT and CDR2 YYEEEE. The CDR3 consists of 16 residues. Written as DNA, the CDR3 is TGTGCCAGCGGAGGATACTCGGGTGCGGGCACAGATACGCAGTATTTT. Translating gives CASGGYSGAGTDTQYF.

CDR3 nucleotides: TGTGCCAGCAGTTCAGGGTCAAAAGTGAACACTGAAGCTTTCTTT. It yields the protein CASSSGSKVNTEAFF. The V gene is TRBV6-5, the J gene TRBJ1-1, with D possibly matching TRBD1 (5 bases). The CDR3 has 15 residues. Germline V gene sequence: CDR1 MNHEY, CDR2 SVGAGI. Trimming cost V 4 bases and J 0 bases, with 12 bases left between them.

The chain couples TRBV27 to TRBJ2-1; 8 bases map to TRBD2. This CDR3 contains 16 residues. Germline values: CDR1 MNHEY, CDR2 SMNVEV (reference sequence). After removal of 5 bases from V and 3 bases from J, the junction contained 9 bases not matched to a gene. The CDR3 is CASSPSAGEYYNEQFF. CDR3 in DNA: TGTGCCAGCAGTCCTTCAGCGGGAGAATACTACAATGAGCAGTTCTTC.

CDR3 sequence: CASSYGRVPLTRDYGYTF. As DNA, the CDR3 is TGTGCCAGCAGCTACGGCAGGGTACCTTTAACTCGGGACTATGGCTACACCTTC. This rearrangement joins TRBV7-9 to TRBJ1-2; possibly TRBD1 for D (5 bases). V lost 4 bases, J lost 3 bases, and 24 bases lay in between. The CDR3 has 18 amino acids. Germline-derived CDR1 and CDR2 are SEHNR and FQNEAQ (reference sequence). Full variable domain (remainder filled in from reference TRBV7-9 and TRBJ1-2): DTGVSQNPRHKITKRGQNVTFRCDPISEHNRLYWYRQTLGQGPEFLTYFQNEAQLEKSRLLSDRFSAERPKGSFSTLEIQRTEQGDSAMYLCASSYGRVPLTRDYGYTFGSGTRLTVV.

J is TRBJ2-7 and V is TRBV5-4; D is unresolved. This CDR3 has 16 amino acids. Germline CDR1 is SGHNT and CDR2 is YYREEE (reference sequence). The germline V and J ends were trimmed by 4 bases and 6 bases, with 23 bases remaining between them. CDR3: CASSVSQASPLGEQYF. CDR3 DNA: TGTGCCAGCAGCGTAAGCCAGGCCTCCCCCCTGGGCGAGCAGTACTTC.

The V and J genes are TRBV7-8 and TRBJ2-5; D might be TRBD1 (5 bases). Germline-derived CDR1 and CDR2 are SGHVS and FQNEAQ. V lost 8 bases to trimming and J lost 5 bases, with 18 bases between them. The length of the CDR3 is 14 residues. The CDR3 reads CASDQGRTEETQYF. CDR3 DNA sequence: TGTGCCAGCGACCAGGGAAGAACCGAGGAGACCCAGTACTTC.

The chain combines TRBV7-2 with TRBJ1-5, with TRBD1 matching 10 bases. CDR1 is SGHTA, CDR2 FQGNSA, per germline. V shed 5 bases, J shed 5 bases, and the junction held 6 bases outside the gene matches. This CDR3 is 15 amino acids long. DNA for the CDR3: TGTGCCAGCAGCCCGGACAGGGGGAACTATCAGCCCCAGCATTTT. Amino acid sequence: CASSPDRGNYQPQHF.

This sequence joins TRBV7-6 and TRBJ1-2, with D perhaps matching TRBD1 (6 bases). The V gene lost 2 bases and the J gene lost 5 bases, with 18 bases spanning the gap. The V gene's germline CDR1 is SGHVS and CDR2 FNYEAQ. The CDR3 has 16 residues. The CDR3 spells CASSLLDTGNVYGYTF. The CDR3 DNA sequence: TGTGCCAGCAGCTTATTAGACACAGGGAACGTATATGGCTACACCTTC.

CDR3 in amino acids: CASSPEQGYYGYTF. DNA of the CDR3: TGTGCCAGCAGCCCAGAACAGGGATACTATGGCTACACCTTC. The genes are TRBV5-4 and TRBJ1-2, with TRBD1 as a possible D gene (6 bases). Trimming removed 4 bases at V and 3 bases at J, with 13 bases between. The CDR3 has 14 amino acids. From germline, CDR1 is SGHNT and CDR2 YYREEE (reference sequence).

The chain has TRBV6-5 and TRBJ2-7, with TRBD2 identical over 7 bases. The germline gives CDR1 MNHEY, CDR2 SVGAGI. This CDR3 region has 16 residues. With 0 bases clipped from V and 4 bases from J, the junction kept 9 bases outside the gene matches. CDR3 nucleotide sequence: TGTGCCAGCAGTTACTCCTGGGAGGGAGGGTTATACGAGCAGTACTTC. Translating it yields CASSYSWEGGLYEQYF.

The count of this clone is one. V gene TRBV5-6 combines with J gene TRBJ1-1; a possible D gene is TRBD1 (5 bases). This CDR3 is 13 amino acids long. V was pared by 0 bases and J by 6 bases, with 9 bases between. CDR1 is SGHDT, CDR2 YYEEEE, per germline. DNA of the CDR3: TGTGCCAGCAGCTTGGGGTCGACAGCTGAAGCTTTCTTT. It codes for CASSLGSTAEAFF.

The rearrangement links TRBV27 to TRBJ1-5; D is unresolved. In germline, CDR1 is MNHEY, CDR2 SMNVEV (reference sequence). V was shortened by 2 bases and J by 7 bases, with 12 bases between the two germline ends. The CDR3 loop spans 14 amino acids. CDR3 nucleotides: TGTGCCAGCAGTTTAGCCCGGGGAGGGCAGCCCCAGCATTTT. Translated, it gives CASSLARGGQPQHF.

The chain joins TRBV5-4 to TRBJ2-3, with D possibly being TRBD1 (5 bases). This CDR3 has 15 amino acids. V was shortened by 4 bases and J by 0 bases, with 12 bases between the two germline ends. The V gene's germline CDR1 is SGHNT and CDR2 YYREEE (reference sequence). CDR3 in DNA: TGTGCCAGCAGCCAAAGGGGCGGAAGCACAGATACGCAGTATTTT. This codes for CASSQRGGSTDTQYF.

V gene TRBV19 combines with J gene TRBJ2-3, with 13 nucleotides matching TRBD2. From germline, CDR1 is LNHDA and CDR2 SQIVND (reference sequence). The CDR3 covers 16 residues. V gave up 5 bases and J gave up 2 bases; unmatched junction bases: 4. The CDR3 loop reads CASSSGTSGITDTQYF. CDR3 nucleotides: TGTGCCAGTAGTTCCGGGACTAGCGGGATCACAGATACGCAGTATTTT. Supplemented by reference TRBV19 and TRBJ2-3, the full variable domain reads DGGITQSPKYLFRKEGQNVTLSCEQNLNHDAMYWYRQDPGQGLRLIYYSQIVNDFQKGDIAEGYSVSREKKESFPLTVTSAQKNPTAFYLCASSSGTSGITDTQYFGPGTRLTVL.

This clone came up once. The chain recombines TRBV9 with TRBJ1-1; D not certain. This CDR3 is built from 14 residues. The V gene lost 4 bases and the J gene lost 0 bases, with 10 bases spanning the gap. In germline, CDR1 is SGDLS, CDR2 YYNGEE. The CDR3 reads CASSPSAMNTEAFF. DNA for the CDR3: TGTGCCAGCAGCCCCAGCGCAATGAACACTGAAGCTTTCTTT. Complete variable domain (other parts from reference TRBV9 and TRBJ1-1): DSGVTQTPKHLITATGQRVTLRCSPRSGDLSVYWYQQSLDQGLQFLIQYYNGEERAKGNILERFSAQQFPDLHSELNLSSLELGDSALYFCASSPSAMNTEAFFGQGTRLTVV.

The J gene is TRBJ1-2, the V gene TRBV5-1; unclear D gene. The germline CDR1 and CDR2 sequences are SGHRS and YFSETQ. Trimming took 1 base from V and 6 from J, leaving 19 bases between them. The CDR3 runs 16 residues. The CDR3 protein is CASSLFTGEGSHGYTF. CDR3 DNA sequence: TGCGCCAGCAGCTTGTTTACCGGCGAGGGATCCCATGGCTACACCTTC.

V is TRBV30 and J is TRBJ2-7; 9 nucleotides match TRBD1. The ends lost 2 bases at V and 0 bases at J; junction bases unmatched: 8. Germline CDR1 is GTSNPN and CDR2 is SVGIG (reference sequence). The length of the CDR3 is 16 residues. In nucleotides, the CDR3 is TGTGCCTGGAGTACCCCATACAGGGGGCCCTCCTACGAGCAGTACTTC. Protein sequence: CAWSTPYRGPSYEQYF.

The CDR3 nucleotides read TGTGCCAGTAAATCTCCGGGACAGGGGAACTATGGCTACACCTTC. It codes for CASKSPGQGNYGYTF. The chain uses TRBV19 and TRBJ1-2; 10 nucleotides match TRBD1. Germline values: CDR1 LNHDA, CDR2 SQIVND (reference sequence). J was trimmed by 2 bases and V by 7 bases; bases with no gene match: 7. The CDR3 runs 15 residues.

V and J are TRBV7-3 and TRBJ2-3, with D tentatively TRBD2 (6 bases). CDR1 and CDR2 from the germline V gene are SGHTA and FQGTGA. Trimming pared 2 bases from V and 1 base from J, leaving 10 bases between. The CDR3 spans 15 residues. CDR3 region: CASSLAGIGTDTQYF. In nucleotides, the CDR3 is TGTGCCAGCAGCTTAGCGGGAATTGGCACAGATACGCAGTATTTT.

The J gene is TRBJ2-1, the V gene TRBV7-2, with 11 bases that match TRBD2. The CDR3 consists of 15 residues. V gave up 3 bases and J gave up 4 bases; unmatched junction bases: 2. Germline V gives CDR1 SGHTA, CDR2 FQGNSA. As DNA, the CDR3 is TGTGCCAGCAGCTTCATAGCGGGAGGGTACAATGAGCAGTTCTTC. This translates into CASSFIAGGYNEQFF.

The rearrangement uses TRBV15 and TRBJ1-5; no clear D. Between the trimmed V and J ends, which lost 1 base and 0 bases, there was a span of 4 bases. The CDR3 extends over 14 amino acids. Germline V gene data show CDR1 as LNHNV and CDR2 as YYDKDF (reference sequence). CDR3 nucleotide sequence: TGTGCCACCAGCAGAGTAGATAGCAATCAGCCCCAGCATTTT. Amino acid sequence: CATSRVDSNQPQHF.